This T cell receptor beta chain comes out of a study of early stage breast cancer tumors. Study-wide context: Roughly 10-fold was the mean read coverage per sample. Overall study results and limits: Comparing each tissue with blood distinguished tumor from normal in most of the 16 patients.

Comments on this clone: What it recognizes is unknown.

The CDR3 contains 15 residues. V lost 0 bases, J lost 9 bases, and 6 bases stayed unmatched. Germline V gene lookup returns CDR1 SGHTS and CDR2 YDEGEE. Blood replicates held 0.5 ug DNA, tumor or normal breast 1.5 ug, two each. TCRdb's copy holds only in-frame clones and misses some; the assay was immunoSEQ multiplex PCR. In the table there are almost 55,000 clones, 75% to 95% of which are singletons. The sequence was collected from a person between 70 and 80 years old with breast cancer. This rearrangement joins TRBV5-8 to TRBJ1-6; 7 bases are a match to TRBD1. Input material: blood. For the CDR3, the DNA is TGTGCCAGCAGCTTGGCACAGGGGAGCGGTTCACCCCTCCACTTT. Translation: CASSLAQGSGSPLHF.